These T cell receptor beta chains were read from a single sample in a study of T cell responses to AZD1222 COVID-19 vaccine. The protocol was immunoSEQ multiplex PCR, while the TCRdb copy is restricted to in-frame clones and leaves out a portion. This sample has approximately 120,000 clones, with around 90% found just once. The sequencing here drew on peripheral blood, taken on day 0 of AZD1222 vaccination. The receptors derive from an adult in good health. Both conserved end residues are trimmed from each CDR3. Fields, in order: J gene, V gene, CDR3 protein.

j_gene: TRBJ2-3
v_gene: TRBV4-3
CDR3aa: ASSPWTSGSFFPDTQY

j_gene: TRBJ1-2
v_gene: TRBV18
CDR3aa: ASSRDRQDGYT

j_gene: TRBJ2-7
v_gene: TRBV7-9
CDR3aa: ASSLWPGVRKPYEQY

j_gene: TRBJ2-7
v_gene: TRBV5-1
CDR3aa: ASSLGQGAYEQY

j_gene: TRBJ2-3
v_gene: TRBV4-1
CDR3aa: ASSQDRELAGAPGKTDTQY

j_gene: TRBJ1-1
v_gene: TRBV6-6
CDR3aa: ASSSYRGTEAF

j_gene: TRBJ2-6
v_gene: TRBV7-2
CDR3aa: ASSLREPSSGANVLT

j_gene: TRBJ2-2
v_gene: TRBV24-1
CDR3aa: ATTPSGTLAGELF

j_gene: TRBJ1-2
v_gene: TRBV19
CDR3aa: ASSNRTGGAFYGYT

j_gene: TRBJ1-1
v_gene: TRBV5-5
CDR3aa: ASSLWGEKVGKAF

j_gene: TRBJ1-5
v_gene: TRBV6-2/TRBV6-3
CDR3aa: ASSWISNQPQH

j_gene: TRBJ2-7
v_gene: TRBV3-1/TRBV3-2
CDR3aa: ASSQGTSGTSYEQY

j_gene: TRBJ2-7
v_gene: TRBV15
CDR3aa: ATSRPSGRGYEQY

j_gene: TRBJ1-2
v_gene: TRBV27
CDR3aa: ASSSFQGDGYT

j_gene: TRBJ2-7
v_gene: TRBV10-1
CDR3aa: ASSEAYGEQY

j_gene: TRBJ1-1
v_gene: TRBV12-3/TRBV12-4
CDR3aa: ASSLGPKAF

j_gene: TRBJ1-2
v_gene: TRBV25-1
CDR3aa: ASRTPEDHGYGYT

j_gene: TRBJ2-6
v_gene: TRBV29-1
CDR3aa: SVARDVDSGANVLT

j_gene: TRBJ1-2
v_gene: TRBV19
CDR3aa: ASSITLVIGPGYT

j_gene: TRBJ1-2
v_gene: TRBV28
CDR3aa: ASSEGNYGYT

j_gene: TRBJ2-3
v_gene: TRBV7-6
CDR3aa: ASSFGAREWEDTQY

j_gene: TRBJ2-1
v_gene: TRBV7-9
CDR3aa: ASSSRQGSRYNEQF

j_gene: TRBJ1-2
v_gene: TRBV27
CDR3aa: ASSFDRGGYGYT

j_gene: TRBJ1-5
v_gene: TRBV10-3
CDR3aa: AISESLGYWSNQPQH

j_gene: TRBJ1-1
v_gene: TRBV5-5
CDR3aa: ASRGRGGYRSTEAF

j_gene: TRBJ1-5
v_gene: TRBV7-8
CDR3aa: ASSPDRARPQH

j_gene: TRBJ1-2
v_gene: TRBV29-1
CDR3aa: SVESRGGGKLPYGYT

j_gene: TRBJ1-1
v_gene: TRBV27
CDR3aa: ASSLGQGGPEAF

j_gene: TRBJ2-1
v_gene: TRBV10-1
CDR3aa: ASSISQERDIFNEQF

j_gene: TRBJ2-5
v_gene: TRBV2
CDR3aa: ASSMRGETQY

j_gene: TRBJ1-2
v_gene: TRBV7-9
CDR3aa: ASMGAGYYGYT

j_gene: TRBJ1-1
v_gene: TRBV5-6
CDR3aa: ASSLAGDEAF